A single sample is the source of the 10 T cell receptor beta chains below, sequenced in a study of shared clonotypes between healthy human individuals. Only in-frame clones appear in the TCRdb table, and some are missing; sequencing was by immunoSEQ multiplex PCR. The table has roughly 2.5 million clones, more than 80% seen once; the top ten hold over 0.12%. Sequenced: naive CD4+ T cells sorted from blood. Described subset: CD45RA+ positively selected. Receptors were obtained from a man in his late teens or twenties in good health.

This chain uses TRBV6-1 with TRBJ2-1, with D perhaps TRBD1 (6 bases). Trimming shortened V by 3 bases and J by 0 bases, and 12 bases separated the two germline ends. Germline V CDR1 and CDR2: MNHNS, SASEGT. The CDR3 is 16 amino acids. This CDR3 reads CASSDWGTRSYNEQFF. CDR3 DNA sequence: TGTGCCAGCAGTGACTGGGGGACACGCTCCTACAATGAGCAGTTCTTC.

The chain uses TRBV18 and TRBJ1-6; possibly TRBD1 for D (5 bases). The CDR3 runs 14 residues. CDR1 is KGHSH, CDR2 LQKENI, per germline. Trimming took 5 bases from V and 7 from J, leaving 12 bases between them. The CDR3, as DNA: TGTGCCAGCTCAACCCAGGGAGGGAATTCACCCCTCCACTTT. This sequence encodes CASSTQGGNSPLHF.

This clone occurred once. The CDR3 is CAISAWSVAGGSSYNEQFF. The DNA for the CDR3 is TGTGCCATCAGTGCCTGGTCGGTAGCGGGAGGCTCCTCCTACAATGAGCAGTTCTTC. This chain joins TRBV10-3 and TRBJ2-1; 10 nucleotides align to TRBD2. Trimming removed 4 bases from V and 0 bases from J; junction bases left unmatched: 12. CDR1 and CDR2 (germline): ENHRY, SYGVKD. CDR3 length equals 19 residues.

The table lists this clone with a few counts. The CDR3 DNA follows: TGTGCCAGCAGCAACAGGGCAGGTCAGCCCCAGCATTTT. The encoded protein is CASSNRAGQPQHF. This sequence joins TRBV6-5 and TRBJ1-5; the D gene is possibly TRBD1 (6 bases). The CDR3 is 13 amino acids. Germline V CDR1 and CDR2: MNHEY, SVGAGI. V dropped 6 bases and J dropped 6 bases, with 12 bases sitting between them.

The chain has TRBV5-1 and TRBJ2-3; maybe TRBD1 (5 bases). The CDR3 totals 13 residues. Germline V gene data show CDR1 as SGHRS and CDR2 as YFSETQ. Trimming took off 5 bases at V and 2 bases at J, with 9 bases between the two ends. The CDR3 loop is CASSRGNTDTQYF. CDR3 coding DNA: TGCGCCAGCAGTAGGGGCAACACAGATACGCAGTATTTT.

As DNA, the CDR3 is TGTGCCAGCAGCTGGCTAGGCCCAGGACAGGGGTTCGGCGGGGAGCTGTTTTTT. This codes for CASSWLGPGQGFGGELFF. The V gene is TRBV7-8, the J gene TRBJ2-2; TRBD1 aligns across 9 bases. CDR1 and CDR2 (germline): SGHVS, FQNEAQ. The trim removed 4 bases at V and 7 bases at J, leaving 16 bases unmatched. The CDR3 contains 18 residues. The variable domain in full, with the rest retrieved from reference TRBV7-8 and TRBJ2-2, is GAGVSQSPRYKVAKRGQDVALRCDPISGHVSLFWYQQALGQGPEFLTYFQNEAQLDKSGLPSDRFFAERPEGSVSTLKIQRTQQEDSAVYLCASSWLGPGQGFGGELFFGEGSRLTVL.

V and J are TRBV28 and TRBJ2-1; D ambiguous. V gave up 2 bases and J gave up 2 bases, with 7 bases separating them. CDR3 size: 14 residues. CDR1 is MDHEN and CDR2 is SYDVKM in the germline V gene. The DNA of the CDR3 is TGTGCCAGCAGTTTAGGCGACACCTACAATGAGCAGTTCTTC. Its translation: CASSLGDTYNEQFF. The whole variable domain, filled in from reference TRBV28 and TRBJ2-1, reads DVKVTQSSRYLVKRTGEKVFLECVQDMDHENMFWYRQDPGLGLRLIYFSYDVKMKEKGDIPEGYSVSREKKERFSLILESASTNQTSMYLCASSLGDTYNEQFFGPGTRLTVL.

The rearrangement uses TRBV28 and TRBJ2-1; weak D call: TRBD2 (6 bases). Germline CDR1 is MDHEN and CDR2 is SYDVKM. Trimming left V 8 bases short and J 12 bases short, with 23 bases between. CDR3 size: 14 residues. CDR3 bases: TGTGCCAGCCAGACCGGGGGTGCCCGCGCTGGGCAGTTCTTC. Translated, it gives CASQTGGARAGQFF.

The rearrangement uses TRBV11-3 and TRBJ2-7, with D tentatively TRBD2 (5 bases). Trimming stripped 5 bases from V and 3 bases from J, with 8 bases between. There are 12 residues in the CDR3. Germline V gene lookup returns CDR1 SGHNT and CDR2 YENEEA. The CDR3 spells CASSGEGYEQYF. As DNA, the CDR3 is TGTGCCAGCAGCGGAGAGGGCTACGAGCAGTACTTC.

This clone showed up just once. The rearrangement links TRBV19 to TRBJ2-3; perhaps TRBD1 as D (5 bases). The CDR3 sequence is 14 residues long. The ends were cut back, 3 bases at V and 2 bases at J, with 9 bases in the middle. Germline CDR1 reads LNHDA; CDR2 reads SQIVND (reference sequence). CDR3 region: CASSIRQYTDTQYF. The CDR3 DNA sequence: TGTGCCAGTAGTATCCGACAGTACACAGATACGCAGTATTTT.